One and the same sample provided the 5 T cell receptor beta chains below, sequenced in a study of blood T cells in healthy people across ages. A second PCR, run for roughly 6 to 11 cycles, used a sample-barcoded 5' primer plus a J-beta primer mix. TCRdb redid the calling of the 5' RACE reads with MiXCR, one entry per CDR3 protein. The data show around 1,900,000 distinct CDR3 sequences, approximately 40% seen once. Sequenced: blood. These receptors were taken from a human donor in good health.

Only a few counts were recorded for this clonotype. The chain links TRBV29-1 to TRBJ2-7; a possible D gene is TRBD2 (5 bases). The V end lost 6 bases, the J end lost 0 bases, and 12 bases lay between the germline ends. This CDR3 has 13 residues. CDR1 is SQVTM, CDR2 ANQGSEA, per germline. Written as DNA, the CDR3 is TGCAGCGTCGGGATCGTAAACTCCTACGAGCAGTACTTC. Its translation: CSVGIVNSYEQYF.

V gene TRBV28 combines with J gene TRBJ2-7; 10 bases match TRBD1. V lost 10 bases, J lost 2 bases, and 5 bases stayed unmatched. CDR1 is MDHEN, CDR2 SYDVKM, per germline. The CDR3 is 13 amino acids. The chain's CDR3 is CATDRGLAYEQYF. The CDR3 nucleotides are TGTGCCACCGACAGGGGGCTTGCCTACGAGCAGTACTTC.

For this clonotype: One end of the junction fails to match germline, which may point to a read error. V usage is TRBV7-9 and J usage is TRBJ1-5; D is perhaps TRBD1 (6 bases). The germline CDR1 and CDR2 sequences are SEHNR and FQNEAQ (reference sequence). The CDR3 is 16 residues long. This CDR3 reads CASSLTGTDPRVPQHF. CDR3 coding DNA: TGCGCCAGCAGCTTAACAGGGACGGATCCTAGGGTGCCCCAGCATTTT.

The table lists this clonotype with many counts. This chain uses TRBV7-2 with TRBJ2-1; 7 bases agree with TRBD2. The V and J ends lost 4 bases and 6 bases, in that order; junction bases with no gene match: 12. CDR3 length: 16 amino acids. Germline V gene sequence: CDR1 SGHTA, CDR2 FQGNSA. The DNA of the CDR3 is TGTGCCAGCAGCTACCCCCCGGGGGAGGGCGTCAATGAGCAGTTCTTC. Encoded protein: CASSYPPGEGVNEQFF.

There are a few counts of this clonotype. The J gene is TRBJ2-1, the V gene TRBV20-1; 11 bases match TRBD2. CDR1 DFQATT and CDR2 SNEGSKA come from the germline V gene (reference sequence). CDR3 length: 14 residues. V shed 6 bases, J shed 4 bases, and the junction held 5 bases outside the gene matches. In DNA form, the CDR3 reads TGCAGTGCGCCCGGGACTAGCGGATACAATGAGCAGTTCTTC. Encoded protein: CSAPGTSGYNEQFF.